These 5 T cell receptor beta chains share one sample of origin, sequenced in a study of vaccination effects on CD4 cells after COVID-19. For these receptors, no antigen is known. Before sequencing, viral peptide pools were used by the ViraFEST assay to expand antigen-specific CD4+ T cells. Once cultured for approximately 10 days, the cells underwent separation to obtain CD4+ T cells. Profiling relied on immunoSEQ multiplex PCR, and the TCRdb table lists in-frame clones only, not all of them. The sample records about 79,000 clones, roughly 80% being singletons. The material sequenced was CD4+ T cells from PBMCs cultured with HCoV-229E spike peptides, taken before COVID-19 vaccination. The receptors originated from a human donor who received a COVID-19 vaccine.

In its sample, this clone was seen a few times. The chain is built from TRBV7-3 and TRBJ2-2; D may be TRBD1 or TRBD2 (5 bases each). Trimming left V 2 bases short and J 6 bases short, with 7 bases between. In germline, CDR1 is SGHTA, CDR2 FQGTGA. This CDR3 is 13 amino acids long. The CDR3 here is CASSLWGSGELFF. The CDR3, as DNA: TGTGCCAGCAGCTTATGGGGGTCCGGGGAGCTGTTTTTT. The variable domain in full, completed from reference TRBV7-3 and TRBJ2-2, reads GAGVSQTPSNKVTEKGKYVELRCDPISGHTALYWYRQSLGQGPEFLIYFQGTGAADDSGLPNDRFFAVRPEGSVSTLKIQRTERGDSAVYLCASSLWGSGELFFGEGSRLTVL.

The rearrangement uses TRBV6-5 and TRBJ1-4, with D perhaps TRBD1 (6 bases). The CDR3 length is 14 residues. V dropped 2 bases and J dropped 3 bases, with 7 bases sitting between them. The germline CDR1 and CDR2 sequences are MNHEY and SVGAGI. CDR3 nucleotides: TGTGCCAGCAGTTACGGGGGGCCTAATGAAAAACTGTTTTTT. It yields the protein CASSYGGPNEKLFF.

CDR3: CASSSHREPLQETQYF. The CDR3 DNA follows: TGTGCCAGCAGTTCCCACAGGGAGCCCCTCCAAGAGACCCAGTACTTC. J is TRBJ2-5 and V is TRBV28; the D gene is possibly TRBD1 (6 bases). Germline loops: CDR1 MDHEN, CDR2 SYDVKM. The CDR3 loop spans 16 amino acids. V was clipped by 4 bases and J by 1 base, with 16 bases between them.

The V gene is TRBV7-2, the J gene TRBJ2-1; possibly TRBD1 for D (6 bases). Germline CDR1 is SGHTA and CDR2 is FQGNSA. This CDR3 has 14 residues. V gave up 5 bases and J gave up 2 bases, with 10 bases separating them. CDR3 sequence: CASSPGQTYNEQFF. The CDR3 nucleotides read TGTGCCAGCAGCCCGGGACAAACCTACAATGAGCAGTTCTTC.

The rearrangement uses TRBV6-2 or TRBV6-3 and TRBJ1-4; D is unresolved. Germline V lookup: CDR1 MNHEY, CDR2 SVGEGT. The V and J ends lost 0 bases and 0 bases respectively, with 11 bases between them. The CDR3 has 17 amino acids. CDR3 in DNA: TGTGCCAGCAGTTACTCGAGTGGCAGAGCAACTAATGAAAAACTGTTTTTT. Amino acid sequence: CASSYSSGRATNEKLFF.